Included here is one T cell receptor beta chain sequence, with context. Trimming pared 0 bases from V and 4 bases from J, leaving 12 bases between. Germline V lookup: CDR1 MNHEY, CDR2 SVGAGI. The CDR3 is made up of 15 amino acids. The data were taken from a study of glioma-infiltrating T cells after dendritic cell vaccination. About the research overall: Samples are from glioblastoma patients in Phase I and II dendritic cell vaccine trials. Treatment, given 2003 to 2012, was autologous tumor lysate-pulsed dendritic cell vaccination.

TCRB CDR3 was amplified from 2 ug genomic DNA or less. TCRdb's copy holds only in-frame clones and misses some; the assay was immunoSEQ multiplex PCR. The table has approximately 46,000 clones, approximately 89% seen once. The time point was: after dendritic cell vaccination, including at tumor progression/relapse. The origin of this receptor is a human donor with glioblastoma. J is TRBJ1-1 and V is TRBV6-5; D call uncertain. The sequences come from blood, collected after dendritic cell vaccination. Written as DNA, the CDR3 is TGTGCCAGCAGTTACTCGAGGGTCCAAGGCACTGAAGCTTTCTTT. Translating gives CASSYSRVQGTEAFF.